The T cell receptor (beta chain) under discussion was sequenced for a study of response to subunit inactivated influenza vaccine. Notes on the study in general: The authors suggested that every seasonal influenza vaccination recruits few new T cells.

The V gene's germline CDR1 is SGHTA and CDR2 FQGNSA. The CDR3 totals 18 residues. Germline trimming cut 1 base from V and 6 bases from J; bases unmatched to any gene: 12. Each CDR3 protein gets one entry after TCRdb re-called the RT-PCR reads with MiXCR. The data contain 500,000 or so distinct CDR3 sequences, approximately 11% of them singletons. This clonotype was seen more than once but under ten times. Its antigen is not identified. The origin of this receptor is a man over 45 who received an inactivated influenza vaccine. The material was PBMCs from blood, obtained 35 to 45 days after vaccination. This chain uses TRBV7-2 with TRBJ2-1; 10 bases are shared with TRBD1. The DNA of the CDR3 is TGTGCCAGCAGCTTAGGGCTGAGGGACAGGGGACGTTTCAATGAGCAGTTCTTC. Its translation: CASSLGLRDRGRFNEQFF.